This T cell receptor beta chain was captured in a study of T cells in Graves' hyperthyroidism and ophthalmopathy. Amplification yielded TCR beta CDR3 regions, with RNA transcripts as the source. A first-round RT-PCR of the TCR CDR3 used the HTBI primer set. MiXCR was run by TCRdb on the multiplex PCR reads, yielding one entry per CDR3 protein. This table has some 770,000 distinct CDR3 sequences, less than 20% appearing once. Germline-derived CDR1 and CDR2 are ENHRY and SYGVKD. The CDR3 covers 18 residues. Between the trimmed V and J ends, which lost 0 bases and 7 bases, there was a span of 21 bases. Material for sequencing was blood. The clonotype was recovered from a man younger than 35 with Graves' hyperthyroidism. The V gene is TRBV10-3, the J gene TRBJ1-4; the D gene is possibly TRBD1 (5 bases). This chain's CDR3 is CAISESSPSRGRSEKLFF. The CDR3 DNA follows: TGTGCCATCAGTGAGTCCTCCCCCTCGAGGGGAAGGAGTGAAAAACTGTTTTTT.